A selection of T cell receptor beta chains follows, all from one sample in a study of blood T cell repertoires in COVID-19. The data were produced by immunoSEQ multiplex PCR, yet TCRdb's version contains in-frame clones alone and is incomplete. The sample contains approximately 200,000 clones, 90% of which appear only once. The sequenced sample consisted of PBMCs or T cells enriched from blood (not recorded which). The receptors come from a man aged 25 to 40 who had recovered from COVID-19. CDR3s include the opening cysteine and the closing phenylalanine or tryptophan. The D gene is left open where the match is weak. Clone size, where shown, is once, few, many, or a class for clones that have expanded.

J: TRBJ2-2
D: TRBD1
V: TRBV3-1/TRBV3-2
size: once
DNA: TGTGCCAGCAGAGACAGGGGAAACACCGGGGAGCTGTTTTTT
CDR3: CASRDRGNTGELFF

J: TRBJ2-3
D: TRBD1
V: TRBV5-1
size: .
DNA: TGCGCCAGCAGCTTGGCACAGGGGGCGAGAGATACGCAGTATTTT
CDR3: CASSLAQGARDTQYF

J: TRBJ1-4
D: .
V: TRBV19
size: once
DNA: TGTGCCAGTAGGATTGGTCGCGGCGATGTTGAAAAACTGTTTTTT
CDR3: CASRIGRGDVEKLFF

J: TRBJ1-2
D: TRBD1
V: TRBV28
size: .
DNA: TGTGCCAGCAGTTTATTTAGGTCCGTCCGGGACAGGGATAGTCTGTGGGGTGGCTACACCTTC
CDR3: CASSLFRSVRDRDSLWGGYTF

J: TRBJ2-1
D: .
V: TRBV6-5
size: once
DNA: TGTGCCAGCGAAGGTTCGGGTAGCCTCAATGAGCAGTTCTTC
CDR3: CASEGSGSLNEQFF

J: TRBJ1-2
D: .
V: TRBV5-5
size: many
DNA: TGTGCCAGCAGCTTGTTATACTCCTATGGCTACACCTTC
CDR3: CASSLLYSYGYTF

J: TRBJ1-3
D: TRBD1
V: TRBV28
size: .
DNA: TGTGCCAGCAACAGGGGTAATCCCCTCTCTGGAAACACCATATATTTT
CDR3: CASNRGNPLSGNTIYF

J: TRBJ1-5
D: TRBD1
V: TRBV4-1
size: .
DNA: TGCGCCAGCAGCCAGGGAACAGGGGGAGGGCTGGGCAATCAGCCCCAGCATTTT
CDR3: CASSQGTGGGLGNQPQHF

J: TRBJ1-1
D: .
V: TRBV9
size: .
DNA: TGTGCCAGCAGCCCCACAGGGACGAGGACTGAAGCTTTCTTT
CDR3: CASSPTGTRTEAFF

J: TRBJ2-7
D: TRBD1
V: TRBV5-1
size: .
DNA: TGCGCCAGCAGCTGGGACAGCACCTACGAGCAGTACTTC
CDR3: CASSWDSTYEQYF

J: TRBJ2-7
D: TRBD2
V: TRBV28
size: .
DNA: TGTGCCAGCAGTTTCCGACTAGCGGGAGGGAGGACCTACGAGCAGTACTTC
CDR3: CASSFRLAGGRTYEQYF

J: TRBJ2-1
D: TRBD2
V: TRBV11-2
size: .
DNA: TGTGCCAGCAGCCCCCGGACTAGCGGGGGGCCGCGACTAACCAATGAGCAGTTCTTC
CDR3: CASSPRTSGGPRLTNEQFF

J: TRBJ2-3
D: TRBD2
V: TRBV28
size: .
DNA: TGTGCCAGCAGTCGACTAGCGACTCACACAGATACGCAGTATTTT
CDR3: CASSRLATHTDTQYF

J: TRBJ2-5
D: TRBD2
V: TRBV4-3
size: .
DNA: TGCGCCAGCAGCCAAGAGTCCGTAAGCGGGGCTAGCGAGGGTCGTCAAGAGACCCAGTACTTC
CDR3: CASSQESVSGASEGRQETQYF

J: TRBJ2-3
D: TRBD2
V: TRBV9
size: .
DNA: TGTGCCAGCAGCGCCTCCATCGGGGGGTTTACAGATACGCAGTATTTT
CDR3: CASSASIGGFTDTQYF

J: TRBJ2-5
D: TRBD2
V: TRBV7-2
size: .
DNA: TGTGCCAGCAGCTTATCGGGACTAGGTAAAGAGACCCAGTACTTC
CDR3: CASSLSGLGKETQYF

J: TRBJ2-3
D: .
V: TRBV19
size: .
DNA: TGTGCCAGTAGTATAAGTTACCTAGCGAGGGGAGATACGCAGTATTTT
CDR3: CASSISYLARGDTQYF

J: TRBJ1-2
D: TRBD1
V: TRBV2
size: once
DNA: TGTGCCAGCAGTGGCGGGACAGCCTCTACTAACTATGGCTACACCTTC
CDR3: CASSGGTASTNYGYTF

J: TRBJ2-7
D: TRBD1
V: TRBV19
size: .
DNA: TGTGCCAGTAGATCGGACAGGGACAACGAGCAGTACTTC
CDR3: CASRSDRDNEQYF

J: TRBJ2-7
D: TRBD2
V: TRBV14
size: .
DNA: TGTGCCAGCAGCCCGGGACTAGCGGGAGTGGAGGAGCAGTACTTC
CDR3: CASSPGLAGVEEQYF

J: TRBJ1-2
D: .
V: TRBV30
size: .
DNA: TGTGCCTGGAGGGACACGTCAAACTATGGCTACACCTTC
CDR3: CAWRDTSNYGYTF

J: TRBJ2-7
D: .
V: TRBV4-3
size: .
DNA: TGCGCCAGCAGCCAAGAGCGGGGATACGAGCAGTACTTC
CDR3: CASSQERGYEQYF

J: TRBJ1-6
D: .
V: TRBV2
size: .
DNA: TGTGCCAGCAGGCAGACACCCCTAACAGGGATCCATAATTCACCCCTCCACTTT
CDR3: CASRQTPLTGIHNSPLHF

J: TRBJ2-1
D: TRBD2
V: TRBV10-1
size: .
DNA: TGCGCCAACCGACTGACTAGCGGGATAAACAATGAGCAGTTCTTC
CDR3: CANRLTSGINNEQFF

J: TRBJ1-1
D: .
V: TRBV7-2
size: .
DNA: TGTGCCAGCAGCTTAGGCCGTAGCGGGGGCCGGTTCTGCGCTTTCTTT
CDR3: CASSLGRSGGRFCAFF

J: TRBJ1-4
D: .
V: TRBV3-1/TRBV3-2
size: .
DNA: TGTGCCAGCAGCCTTTGGGGGGGAGCAACTAATGAAAAACTGTTTTTT
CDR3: CASSLWGGATNEKLFF

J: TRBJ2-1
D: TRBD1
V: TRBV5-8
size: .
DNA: TGTGCCAGCAGCTTGGAGACAGGGTCCTACAATGAGCAGTTCTTC
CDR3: CASSLETGSYNEQFF

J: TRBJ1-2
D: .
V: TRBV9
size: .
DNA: TGTGCCAGCAGCCCCGAAGTGGGGGCATACTATGGCTACACCTTC
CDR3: CASSPEVGAYYGYTF

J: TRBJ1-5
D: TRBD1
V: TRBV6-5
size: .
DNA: TGTGCCAGCATATTACAGGGGGCAGTAGGTCAGCCCCAGCATTTT
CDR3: CASILQGAVGQPQHF

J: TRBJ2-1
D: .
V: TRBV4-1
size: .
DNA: TGCGCCAGCAGCCAAGCCAACCGAGCGAGGTCCTACAATGAGCAGTTCTTC
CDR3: CASSQANRARSYNEQFF

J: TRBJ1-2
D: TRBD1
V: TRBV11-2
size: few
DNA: TGTGCCAGCAGCTTAGTGGCAGGGGGCGCGGCCTATGGCTACACCTTC
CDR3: CASSLVAGGAAYGYTF

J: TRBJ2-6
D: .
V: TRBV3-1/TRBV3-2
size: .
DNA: TGTGCCAGCAGCCAATCTTCTGGGGCCAACGTCCTGACTTTC
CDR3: CASSQSSGANVLTF